This TCR beta chain was retrieved from a study of regulatory T cells in long-lasting Graves disease. With iRepertoire HTBI primers and Arm-PCR of CDR3 regions, TCR beta libraries were built. Each CDR3 protein gets one entry after TCRdb re-called the multiplex PCR reads with MiXCR. The sample has approximately 480,000 distinct CDR3 sequences; 16% are singletons. Indicated time point: newly diagnosed GD, antithyroid drugs for less than 3 months. The TCR library used RNA extracted from PBMCs. V lost 5 bases, J lost 2 bases, and 10 bases stayed unmatched. The length of the CDR3 is 16 residues. Germline-derived CDR1 and CDR2 are PRHDT and FYEKMQ (reference sequence). These data also featured in a second study, about T cells in Graves' hyperthyroidism and ophthalmopathy.

The rearrangement uses TRBV13 and TRBJ2-7; 9 bases match TRBD1. Sequencing was performed on peripheral blood mononuclear cells (PBMCs), taken at new diagnosis, from a patient treated with antithyroid drugs. This receptor was identified in a man in his forties with Graves disease. CDR3 sequence: CASSVGGTGLTYEQYF. The CDR3 bases are TGTGCCAGCAGCGTGGGAGGGACAGGGCTAACCTACGAGCAGTACTTC.